This passage covers 32 T cell receptor beta chains from one sample sequenced in a study of blood T cell repertoires in COVID-19. Here immunoSEQ multiplex PCR was the method, and the copy in TCRdb shows in-frame clones only, minus some. Among around 150,000 clones listed, roughly 81% were seen once. Source material: peripheral blood. The receptor source for this set is a woman aged 50 to 60 with active or convalescent COVID-19.

The chain joins TRBV28 to TRBJ1-5; D perhaps matches TRBD1 (6 bases). The CDR3 is made up of 13 amino acids. V shed 6 bases and J shed 5 bases, with 11 bases lying between them. CDR1 and CDR2 (germline): MDHEN, SYDVKM. DNA of the CDR3: TGTGCCAGCAGCACAGGGCTACATCAGCCCCAGCATTTT. Its translation: CASSTGLHQPQHF.

The chain is built from TRBV30 and TRBJ1-3; 7 bases agree with TRBD1. V shed 4 bases and J 0 bases; nucleotides not matched to a gene: 6. The length of the CDR3 is 15 residues. Germline V lookup: CDR1 GTSNPN, CDR2 SVGIG (reference sequence). The CDR3 loop reads CAWTLGTVSGNTIYF. DNA of the CDR3: TGTGCCTGGACCCTGGGGACAGTCTCTGGAAACACCATATATTTT. The whole variable domain, filled in from reference TRBV30 and TRBJ1-3, reads SQTIHQWPATLVQPVGSPLSLECTVEGTSNPNLYWYRQAAGRGLQLLFYSVGIGQISSEVPQNLSASRPQDRQFILSSKKLLLSDSGFYLCAWTLGTVSGNTIYFGEGSWLTVV.

The rearrangement joins TRBV25-1 to TRBJ1-1; the match to TRBD1 covers 9 bases. The CDR3 is 13 amino acids. CDR1 is MGHDK, CDR2 SYGVNS, per germline. V was clipped by 8 bases and J by 4 bases; unmatched bases: 5. DNA of the CDR3: TGTGCCAGCGAACAGGGGGCTGGCACTGAAGCTTTCTTT. It is translated as CASEQGAGTEAFF.

The gene calls are TRBV19 and TRBJ1-4; D may be TRBD1 (5 bases). This CDR3 is 12 amino acids long. V was shortened by 3 bases and J by 8 bases, with 7 bases between the two germline ends. The germline CDR1 and CDR2 sequences are LNHDA and SQIVND (reference sequence). CDR3 sequence reads: CASSMTVEKLFF. The CDR3 DNA is TGTGCCAGTAGTATGACAGTAGAAAAACTGTTTTTT.

This chain uses TRBV9 with TRBJ2-3; TRBD2 aligns across 10 bases. The CDR3 is 17 residues long. The V and J ends lost 0 bases and 3 bases, in that order; junction bases with no gene match: 7. CDR1 and CDR2 from the germline V gene are SGDLS and YYNGEE. The CDR3 loop is CASSVEPSGRVTDTQYF. The CDR3 coding sequence is TGTGCCAGCAGCGTAGAACCTAGCGGGAGAGTGACAGATACGCAGTATTTT.

The V call is TRBV5-1, the J call TRBJ1-6; maybe TRBD1 (6 bases). V was shortened by 4 bases and J by 7 bases, with 12 bases between the two germline ends. The CDR3 sequence is 14 residues long. The germline V gene encodes CDR1 SGHRS and CDR2 YFSETQ. DNA for the CDR3: TGCGCCAGCAGCACCGGGACAACGAATTCACCCCTCCACTTT. Encoded protein: CASSTGTTNSPLHF.

With respect to this clone: The sample carries other DNA sequences with the same CDR3. The rearrangement links TRBV28 to TRBJ1-3; 8 positions match TRBD1. V shed 11 bases, J shed 1 base, and the junction held 7 bases outside the gene matches. From germline, CDR1 is MDHEN and CDR2 SYDVKM. CDR3 length equals 14 residues. CDR3 protein: CAVHRGSSGNTIYF. CDR3 sequence (DNA): TGTGCCGTCCACAGGGGGTCATCTGGAAACACCATATATTTT.

This clone was picked up one time. This chain uses TRBV4-1 with TRBJ2-1; 7 positions match TRBD2. Trimming removed 0 bases from V and 5 bases from J; junction bases left unmatched: 1. The CDR3 spans 14 residues. CDR1 is MGHRA, CDR2 YSYEKL, per germline. CDR3 amino acids: CASSQDTSDNEQFF. The CDR3 DNA follows: TGCGCCAGCAGCCAAGACACTAGCGACAATGAGCAGTTCTTC.

The table lists this clone with a few counts. V is TRBV6-5 and J is TRBJ1-4; 7 nucleotides align to TRBD1. CDR3 length: 14 amino acids. The V gene's germline CDR1 is MNHEY and CDR2 SVGAGI. Losses at the gene ends were 9 bases for V and 2 bases for J; bases not matched to a gene: 6. CDR3 amino acids: CASFRGRTNEKLFF. The CDR3 coding sequence is TGTGCCAGTTTCAGGGGGAGGACTAATGAAAAACTGTTTTTT.

The J gene is TRBJ1-2, the V gene TRBV7-9; no definite D call. Germline V CDR1 and CDR2: SEHNR, FQNEAQ (reference sequence). Trimming removed 4 bases from V and 3 bases from J, with 6 bases in between. This CDR3 is built from 12 residues. CDR3 sequence (DNA): TGTGCCAGCAGCTGGACTGACTATGGCTACACCTTC. Its translation is CASSWTDYGYTF.

The gene calls are TRBV6-5 and TRBJ1-2; TRBD1 matches at 8 bases. V was clipped by 6 bases and J by 3 bases; unmatched bases: 6. This CDR3 has 14 amino acids. Germline CDR1 is MNHEY and CDR2 is SVGAGI. In nucleotides, the CDR3 is TGTGCCAGCAGGGAGACAGGGGTCGACTATGGCTACACCTTC. Amino acid sequence: CASRETGVDYGYTF.

The chain joins TRBV5-4 to TRBJ2-7; possibly TRBD2 for D (5 bases). The germline gives CDR1 SGHNT, CDR2 YYREEE (reference sequence). The CDR3 has 13 amino acids. V lost 0 bases and J lost 6, with 10 bases in between. As DNA, the CDR3 is TGTGCCAGCAGCTTGGGACTAATTGGCGAGCAGTACTTC. Translating gives CASSLGLIGEQYF.

The chain's CDR3 is CASEERESSYNEQFF. The CDR3 DNA is TGTGCCAGTGAAGAACGGGAGAGTAGCTACAATGAGCAGTTCTTC. The chain combines TRBV19 with TRBJ2-1; tentatively, D is TRBD2 (6 bases). Deletions cut 8 bases from V and 3 bases from J, with 17 bases between. CDR1 and CDR2 (germline): LNHDA, SQIVND (reference sequence). The CDR3 totals 15 residues.

This clone has at least ten counts. The chain employs TRBV29-1 and TRBJ2-5, with D maybe TRBD1 (6 bases). Looked up from germline, CDR1 is SQVTM and CDR2 is ANQGSEA. V was shortened by 4 bases and J by 5 bases, with 14 bases between the two germline ends. The CDR3 length is 13 residues. DNA for the CDR3: TGCAGCGTTGGACAGGCCGTAGAGGAGACCCAGTACTTC. Residues: CSVGQAVEETQYF.

The table lists this clone with a few counts. The chain has TRBV30 and TRBJ2-1; TRBD1 matches 11 bases. CDR3 length: 20 residues. CDR1 and CDR2 (germline): GTSNPN, SVGIG (reference sequence). V dropped 0 bases and J dropped 5; count of bases not matched to a gene: 18. CDR3 nucleotides: TGTGCCTGGAGTGTAGTTCTGGTCTACGGGACAGGGGGAGTTGACAATGAGCAGTTCTTC. Its translation is CAWSVVLVYGTGGVDNEQFF.

The genes are TRBV5-1 and TRBJ1-2; D remains ambiguous. The length of the CDR3 is 15 residues. V lost 0 bases and J lost 5, with 14 bases in between. The germline gives CDR1 SGHRS, CDR2 YFSETQ. The CDR3: CASSLAAGSTYGYTF. In nucleotides, the CDR3 is TGCGCCAGCAGCTTGGCGGCGGGCAGCACATATGGCTACACCTTC.

In DNA, the CDR3 is TGTGCCAGCAGTGAACTTGCGGGGGACCTTTACAATGAGCAGTTCTTC. This sequence encodes CASSELAGDLYNEQFF. The chain uses TRBV2 and TRBJ2-1; 7 bases line up with TRBD2. Germline loops: CDR1 SNHLY, CDR2 FYNNEI. V gave up 2 bases and J gave up 4 bases; unmatched junction bases: 8. The CDR3 covers 16 residues. Variable domain in full (rest from reference TRBV2 and TRBJ2-1): EPEVTQTPSHQVTQMGQEVILRCVPISNHLYFYWYRQILGQKVEFLVSFYNNEISEKSEIFDDQFSVERPDGSNFTLKIRSTKLEDSAMYFCASSELAGDLYNEQFFGPGTRLTVL.

The chain uses TRBV6-5 and TRBJ1-5; D is unresolved. Germline assignment: CDR1 MNHEY and CDR2 SVGAGI. Trimming pared 5 bases from V and 0 bases from J, leaving 11 bases between. The CDR3 runs to 15 residues. CDR3 coding DNA: TGTGCCAGCAGTCTCGGGAGTAATAGCAATCAGCCCCAGCATTTT. The encoded protein is CASSLGSNSNQPQHF.

The chain uses TRBV6-1 and TRBJ1-4; TRBD1 agrees at 7 bases. This CDR3 region has 15 residues. The V gene's germline CDR1 is MNHNS and CDR2 SASEGT. After removal of 3 bases from V and 7 bases from J, the junction contained 8 bases not matched to a gene. CDR3 region: CASSESTGKFEKLFF. The CDR3 region has the DNA TGTGCCAGCAGTGAGTCGACAGGGAAATTTGAAAAACTGTTTTTT.

The table lists this clone with a few counts. V usage is TRBV6-6 and J usage is TRBJ1-4; TRBD1 aligns across 10 bases. V lost 5 bases, J lost 5 bases, and 8 bases stayed unmatched. The CDR3 has 16 amino acids. From germline, CDR1 is MNHNY and CDR2 SVGAGI (reference sequence). In DNA, the CDR3 is TGTGCCAGCAGTCAACCACCGGGACAGGGGAATGAAAAACTGTTTTTT. Amino acid sequence: CASSQPPGQGNEKLFF.

The chain couples TRBV27 to TRBJ1-4; 7 bases agree with TRBD1. The CDR3 sequence is 16 residues long. The J segment lost 4 bases and the V segment lost 4 bases, leaving 9 bases of the junction unmatched. Germline values: CDR1 MNHEY, CDR2 SMNVEV (reference sequence). The CDR3 region has the DNA TGTGCCAGCAGTTCCCAACCGGGACAGTTTAATGAAAAACTGTTTTTT. Translation gives CASSSQPGQFNEKLFF.

The CDR3 DNA reads as TGTGCCAGCAGCTTGGGGCCTGGAAACACCATATATTTT. Its protein is CASSLGPGNTIYF. The V gene is TRBV5-4, the J gene TRBJ1-3; no reliable D call. V lost 0 bases, J lost 2 bases, and 3 bases lay in between. CDR1 and CDR2 from the germline V gene are SGHNT and YYREEE (reference sequence). The CDR3 is 13 amino acids.

This chain links TRBV11-2 with TRBJ1-6; D is possibly TRBD1 (5 bases). The ends were cut back, 0 bases at V and 9 bases at J, with 18 bases in the middle. The CDR3 consists of 17 residues. Looked up from germline, CDR1 is SGHAT and CDR2 is FQNNGV. The CDR3 is CASSLDLSSRVTSPLHF. In nucleotides, the CDR3 is TGTGCCAGCAGCTTAGATCTGTCCTCCAGGGTTACTTCACCCCTCCACTTT.

J is TRBJ2-3 and V is TRBV4-3; 12 bases map to TRBD2. The CDR3 runs to 18 residues. V was pared by 0 bases and J by 5 bases, with 9 bases of the junction left unmatched. CDR1 and CDR2 (germline): LGHNA, YSLEER. CDR3 in DNA: TGCGCCAGCAGCCAAGATTACCGACTAGCGGGAGCGAAAGATACGCAGTATTTT. Its translation: CASSQDYRLAGAKDTQYF.

V usage is TRBV30 and J usage is TRBJ1-2, with D unresolved. V gave up 0 bases and J gave up 6 bases, with 8 bases separating them. The CDR3 extends over 12 amino acids. The germline V gene has CDR1 GTSNPN and CDR2 SVGIG (reference sequence). CDR3 bases: TGTGCCTGGAGTGTGCAGGTGGATGGCTACACCTTC. Its protein is CAWSVQVDGYTF.

The chain carries TRBV28 and TRBJ1-2; 10 bases agree with TRBD1. CDR1 and CDR2 from the germline V gene are MDHEN and SYDVKM. CDR3 size: 15 residues. The V and J ends lost 10 bases and 7 bases, in that order; junction bases with no gene match: 15. The CDR3 nucleotides are TGTGCCACCTCCAAAACGGGACAGGGGACGAGTGGCTACACCTTC. Its protein is CATSKTGQGTSGYTF.

The rearrangement links TRBV7-3 to TRBJ2-3; D is ambiguous. Trimming left V 4 bases short and J 5 bases short, with 10 bases between. Per germline, CDR1 SGHTA and CDR2 FQGTGA. The CDR3 totals 13 residues. This CDR3 reads CASSSYNRDTQYF. CDR3 nucleotide sequence: TGTGCCAGCAGCTCCTATAATAGAGATACGCAGTATTTT. The whole variable domain, remainder taken from reference TRBV7-3 and TRBJ2-3, is GAGVSQTPSNKVTEKGKYVELRCDPISGHTALYWYRQSLGQGPEFLIYFQGTGAADDSGLPNDRFFAVRPEGSVSTLKIQRTERGDSAVYLCASSSYNRDTQYFGPGTRLTVL.

This chain joins TRBV18 and TRBJ1-2; 9 bases fit TRBD1. Germline CDR1 reads KGHSH; CDR2 reads LQKENI. This CDR3 is built from 15 residues. J lost 5 bases, V lost 3 bases, and 7 bases had no gene match. In DNA form, the CDR3 reads TGTGCCAGCTCACCGACCCGGGACAGGGATTATGGCTACACCTTC. Translating it yields CASSPTRDRDYGYTF.

V usage is TRBV28 and J usage is TRBJ2-3; TRBD2 matches at 11 bases. The CDR3 totals 16 residues. V shed 5 bases, J shed 4 bases, and the junction held 8 bases outside the gene matches. Germline-derived CDR1 and CDR2 are MDHEN and SYDVKM. The CDR3 DNA is TGTGCCAGCAGTGGACCACTAGCGGGAGTACCAGATACGCAGTATTTT. Encoded protein: CASSGPLAGVPDTQYF.

V and J are TRBV12-5 and TRBJ2-5; 10 bases fit TRBD2. Germline assignment: CDR1 LGHNT and CDR2 FRNRAP. CDR3 size: 16 residues. Trimming took 3 bases from V and 2 from J; bases not matched to a gene: 6. The CDR3 region has the DNA TGTGCTAGTGGTTTAGGTCTAGCGGGGGATCAAGAGACCCAGTACTTC. Amino acids: CASGLGLAGDQETQYF. Supplemented by reference TRBV12-5 and TRBJ2-5, the full variable domain reads DARVTQTPRHKVTEMGQEVTMRCQPILGHNTVFWYRQTMMQGLELLAYFRNRAPLDDSGMPKDRFSAEMPDATLATLKIQPSEPRDSAVYFCASGLGLAGDQETQYFGPGTRLLVL.

The rearrangement links TRBV30 to TRBJ1-1; D is perhaps TRBD1 (5 bases). CDR3 length: 15 amino acids. The ends were cut back, 0 bases at V and 5 bases at J, with 16 bases in the middle. The germline CDR1 and CDR2 sequences are GTSNPN and SVGIG (reference sequence). The CDR3 here is CAWSVHGAGRTEAFF. The DNA for the CDR3 is TGTGCCTGGAGTGTACATGGGGCCGGTAGGACTGAAGCTTTCTTT.

J is TRBJ1-2 and V is TRBV9; D is uncertain. Germline V gene sequence: CDR1 SGDLS, CDR2 YYNGEE. Trimming left V 0 bases short and J 3 bases short, with 9 bases between. The CDR3 sequence is 14 residues long. The CDR3 protein is CASSVVSGDYGYTF. In DNA, the CDR3 is TGTGCCAGCAGCGTAGTGTCAGGCGACTATGGCTACACCTTC.